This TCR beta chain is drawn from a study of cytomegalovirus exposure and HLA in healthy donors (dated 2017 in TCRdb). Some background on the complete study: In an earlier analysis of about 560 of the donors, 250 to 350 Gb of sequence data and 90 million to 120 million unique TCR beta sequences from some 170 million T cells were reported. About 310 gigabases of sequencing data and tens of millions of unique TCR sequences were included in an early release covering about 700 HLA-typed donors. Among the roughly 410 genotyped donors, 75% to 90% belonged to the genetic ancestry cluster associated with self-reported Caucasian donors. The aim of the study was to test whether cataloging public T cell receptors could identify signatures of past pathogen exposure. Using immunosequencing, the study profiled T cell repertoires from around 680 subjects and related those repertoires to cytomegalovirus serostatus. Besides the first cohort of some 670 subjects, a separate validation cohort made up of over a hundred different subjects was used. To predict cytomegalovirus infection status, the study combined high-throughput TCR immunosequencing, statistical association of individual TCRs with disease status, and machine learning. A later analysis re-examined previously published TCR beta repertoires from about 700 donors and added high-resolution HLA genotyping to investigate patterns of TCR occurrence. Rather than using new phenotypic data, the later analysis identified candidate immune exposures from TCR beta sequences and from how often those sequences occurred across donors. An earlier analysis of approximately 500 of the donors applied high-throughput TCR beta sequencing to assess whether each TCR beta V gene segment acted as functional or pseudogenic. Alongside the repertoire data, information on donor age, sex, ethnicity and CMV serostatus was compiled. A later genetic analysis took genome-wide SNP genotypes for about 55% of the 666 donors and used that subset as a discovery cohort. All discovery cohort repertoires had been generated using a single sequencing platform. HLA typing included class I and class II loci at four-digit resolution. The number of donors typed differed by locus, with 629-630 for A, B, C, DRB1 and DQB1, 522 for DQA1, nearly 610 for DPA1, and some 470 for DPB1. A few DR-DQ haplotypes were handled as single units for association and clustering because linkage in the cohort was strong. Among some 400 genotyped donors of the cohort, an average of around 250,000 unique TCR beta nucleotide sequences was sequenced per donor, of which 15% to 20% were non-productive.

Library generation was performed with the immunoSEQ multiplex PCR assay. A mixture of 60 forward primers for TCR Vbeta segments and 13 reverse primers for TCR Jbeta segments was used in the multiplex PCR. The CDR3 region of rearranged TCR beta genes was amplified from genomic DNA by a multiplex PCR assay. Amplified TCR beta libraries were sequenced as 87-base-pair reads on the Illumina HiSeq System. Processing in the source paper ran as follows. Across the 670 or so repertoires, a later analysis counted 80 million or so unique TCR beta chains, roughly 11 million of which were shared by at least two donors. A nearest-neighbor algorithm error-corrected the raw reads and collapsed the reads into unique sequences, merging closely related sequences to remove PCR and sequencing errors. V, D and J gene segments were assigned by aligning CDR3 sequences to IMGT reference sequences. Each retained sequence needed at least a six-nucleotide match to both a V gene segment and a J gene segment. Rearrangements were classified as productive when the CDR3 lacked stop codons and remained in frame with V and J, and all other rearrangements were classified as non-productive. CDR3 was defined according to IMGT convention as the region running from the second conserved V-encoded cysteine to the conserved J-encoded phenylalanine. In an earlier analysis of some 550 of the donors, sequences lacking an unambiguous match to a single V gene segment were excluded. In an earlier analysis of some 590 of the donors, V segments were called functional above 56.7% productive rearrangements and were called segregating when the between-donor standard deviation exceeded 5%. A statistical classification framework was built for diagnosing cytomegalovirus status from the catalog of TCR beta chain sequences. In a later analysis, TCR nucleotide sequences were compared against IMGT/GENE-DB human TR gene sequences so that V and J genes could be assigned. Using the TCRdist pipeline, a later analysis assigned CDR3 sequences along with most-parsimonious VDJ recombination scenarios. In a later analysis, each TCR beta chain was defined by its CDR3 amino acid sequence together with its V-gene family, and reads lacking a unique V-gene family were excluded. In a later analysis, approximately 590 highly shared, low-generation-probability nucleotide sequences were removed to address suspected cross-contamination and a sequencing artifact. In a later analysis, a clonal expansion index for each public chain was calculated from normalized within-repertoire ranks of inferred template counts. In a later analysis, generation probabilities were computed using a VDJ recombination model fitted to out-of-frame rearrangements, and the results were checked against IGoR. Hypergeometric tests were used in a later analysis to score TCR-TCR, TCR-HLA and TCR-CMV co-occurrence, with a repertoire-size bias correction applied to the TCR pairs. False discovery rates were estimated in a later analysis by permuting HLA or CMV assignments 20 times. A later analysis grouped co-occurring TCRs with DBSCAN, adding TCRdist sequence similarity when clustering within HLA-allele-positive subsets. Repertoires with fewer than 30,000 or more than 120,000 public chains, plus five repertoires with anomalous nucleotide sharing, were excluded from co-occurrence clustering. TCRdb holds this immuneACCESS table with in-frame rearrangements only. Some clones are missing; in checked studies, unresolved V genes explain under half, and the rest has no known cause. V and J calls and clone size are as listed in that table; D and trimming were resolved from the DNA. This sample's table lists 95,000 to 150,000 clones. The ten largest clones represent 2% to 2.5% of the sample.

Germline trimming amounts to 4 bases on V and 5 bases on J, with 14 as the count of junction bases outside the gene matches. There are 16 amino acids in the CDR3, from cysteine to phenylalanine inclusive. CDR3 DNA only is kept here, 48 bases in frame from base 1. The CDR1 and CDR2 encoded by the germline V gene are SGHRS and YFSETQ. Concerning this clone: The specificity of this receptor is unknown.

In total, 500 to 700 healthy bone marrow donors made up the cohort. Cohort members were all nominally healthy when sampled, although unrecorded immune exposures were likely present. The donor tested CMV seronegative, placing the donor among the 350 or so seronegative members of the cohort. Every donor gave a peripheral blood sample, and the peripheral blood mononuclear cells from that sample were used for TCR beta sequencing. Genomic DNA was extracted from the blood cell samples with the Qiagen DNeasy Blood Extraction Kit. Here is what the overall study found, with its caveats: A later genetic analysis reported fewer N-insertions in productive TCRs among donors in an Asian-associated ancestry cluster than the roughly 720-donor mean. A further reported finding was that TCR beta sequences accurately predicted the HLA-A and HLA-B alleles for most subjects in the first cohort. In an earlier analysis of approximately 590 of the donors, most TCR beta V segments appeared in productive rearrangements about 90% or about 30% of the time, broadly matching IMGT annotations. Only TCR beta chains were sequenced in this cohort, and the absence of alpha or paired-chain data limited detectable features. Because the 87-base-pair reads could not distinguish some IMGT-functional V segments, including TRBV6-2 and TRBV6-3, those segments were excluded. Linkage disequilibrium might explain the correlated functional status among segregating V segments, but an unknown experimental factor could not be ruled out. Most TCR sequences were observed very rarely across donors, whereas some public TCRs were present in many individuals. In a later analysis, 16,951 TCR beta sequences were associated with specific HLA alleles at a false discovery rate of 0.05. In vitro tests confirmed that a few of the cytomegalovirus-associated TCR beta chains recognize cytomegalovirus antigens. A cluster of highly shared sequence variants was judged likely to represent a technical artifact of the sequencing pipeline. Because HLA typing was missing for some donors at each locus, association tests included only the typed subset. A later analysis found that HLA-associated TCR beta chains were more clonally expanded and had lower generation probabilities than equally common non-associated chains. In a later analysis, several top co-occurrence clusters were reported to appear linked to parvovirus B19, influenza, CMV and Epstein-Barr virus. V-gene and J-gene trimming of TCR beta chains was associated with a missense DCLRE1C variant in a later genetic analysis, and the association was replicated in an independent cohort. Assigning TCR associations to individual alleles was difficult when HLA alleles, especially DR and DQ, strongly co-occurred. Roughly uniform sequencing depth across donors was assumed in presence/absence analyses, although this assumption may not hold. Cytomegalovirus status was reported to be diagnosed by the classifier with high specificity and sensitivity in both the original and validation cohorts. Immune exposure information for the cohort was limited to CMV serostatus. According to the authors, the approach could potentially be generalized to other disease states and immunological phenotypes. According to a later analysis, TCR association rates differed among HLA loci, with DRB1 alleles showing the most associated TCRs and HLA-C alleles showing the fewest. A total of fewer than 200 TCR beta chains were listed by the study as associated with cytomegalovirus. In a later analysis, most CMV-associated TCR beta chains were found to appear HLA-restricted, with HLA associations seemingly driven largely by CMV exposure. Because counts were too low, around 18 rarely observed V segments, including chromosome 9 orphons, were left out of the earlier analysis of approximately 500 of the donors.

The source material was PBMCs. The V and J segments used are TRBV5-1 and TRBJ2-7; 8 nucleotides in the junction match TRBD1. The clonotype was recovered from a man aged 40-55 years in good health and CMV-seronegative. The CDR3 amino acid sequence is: CASSPDGQGQSDEQYF. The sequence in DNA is TGCGCCAGCAGCCCGGACGGACAGGGCCAATCCGACGAGCAGTACTTC.